A selection of T cell receptor beta chains follows, all from one sample in a study of shared clonotypes between healthy human individuals. Method: immunoSEQ multiplex PCR; TCRdb's copy keeps in-frame clones and lacks some. This table has about 670,000 clones, 55% to 75% appearing once. Sequencing was performed on memory CD4+ T cells sorted from blood. These receptors were taken from a woman in her twenties or thirties in good health. CDR3s include the opening cysteine and the closing phenylalanine or tryptophan. The D gene is left open where the match is weak. Size is stated for part of the rows, as once, few or many counts, or as a class when the clone is expanded.

j_gene,v_gene,len,abundance,d_gene,CDR3aa,CDR3nt
TRBJ1-4,TRBV27,17,-,TRBD1,CASSLSPLTGWGEKLFF,TGTGCCAGCAGTTTATCTCCACTGACAGGGTGGGGTGAAAAACTGTTTTTT
TRBJ1-1,TRBV28,15,-,-,CASSLRGRGGTEAFF,TGTGCCAGCAGTTTGAGGGGCAGGGGAGGGACTGAAGCTTTCTTT
TRBJ2-2,TRBV28,14,-,TRBD2,CATWTSGIPGELFF,TGTGCCACATGGACTAGCGGGATTCCCGGGGAGCTGTTTTTT
TRBJ2-7,TRBV7-2,16,-,TRBD2,CASSDQGSGRSYEQYF,TGTGCCAGCAGCGACCAAGGAAGCGGGAGATCCTACGAGCAGTACTTC
TRBJ2-7,TRBV28,17,-,TRBD2,CASSPNAGLAMNYEQYF,TGTGCCAGCAGTCCCAACGCAGGACTAGCGATGAACTACGAGCAGTACTTC
TRBJ2-3,TRBV6-6,12,-,-,CASGTLKDTQYF,TGTGCCAGCGGGACTCTGAAAGATACGCAGTATTTT
TRBJ2-6,TRBV7-2,15,-,-,CASSIQLTGANVLTF,TGTGCCAGCAGCATACAACTTACTGGGGCCAACGTCCTGACTTTC
TRBJ2-7,TRBV27,15,-,TRBD2,CASSPGVAGENEQYF,TGTGCCAGCAGCCCGGGGGTAGCGGGAGAAAACGAGCAGTACTTC
TRBJ2-7,TRBV18,17,-,TRBD1,CASSYTIPGQGPYEQYF,TGTGCCAGCTCATATACTATTCCGGGACAGGGGCCCTACGAGCAGTACTTC
TRBJ2-1,TRBV11-2,14,-,-,CASSGFERGNEQFF,TGTGCCAGCAGCGGTTTTGAAAGAGGGAATGAGCAGTTCTTC
TRBJ2-1,TRBV27,15,once,-,CASSLGSARINEQFF,TGTGCCAGCAGTTTAGGTTCGGCCAGGATCAATGAGCAGTTCTTC
TRBJ2-2,TRBV2,19,-,TRBD2,CASSDLGLAGGIGTGELFF,TGTGCCAGCTCCGATCTAGGTCTAGCGGGAGGTATTGGTACCGGGGAGCTGTTTTTT
TRBJ2-2,TRBV5-1,16,once,TRBD2,CASSTGTSGTAGELFF,TGCGCCAGCAGCACCGGGACTAGCGGGACTGCCGGGGAGCTGTTTTTT
TRBJ1-1,TRBV19,13,-,-,CASSKTGNTEAFF,TGTGCCAGTAGTAAAACAGGGAACACTGAAGCTTTCTTT
TRBJ1-2,TRBV10-2,14,many,-,CASSEAGGAGGYTF,TGCGCCAGCAGTGAGGCCGGGGGCGCAGGTGGCTACACCTTC
TRBJ1-1,TRBV27,13,-,-,CASSHRMVAEAFF,TGTGCCAGCAGTCACAGAATGGTCGCTGAAGCTTTCTTT
TRBJ1-5,TRBV19,17,once,TRBD1,CASSIGGLADRAQPQHF,TGTGCCAGTAGTATAGGTGGGTTAGCAGACAGGGCTCAGCCCCAGCATTTT
TRBJ2-7,TRBV13,15,-,TRBD2,CASSSTSGRSYEQYF,TGTGCCAGCAGCAGTACTAGCGGACGCAGCTACGAGCAGTACTTC
TRBJ2-2,TRBV6-4,15,many,-,CASSADYLGAGELFF,TGTGCCAGCAGTGCGGACTATTTAGGTGCCGGGGAGCTGTTTTTT
TRBJ2-5,TRBV15,15,-,-,CATSREGQFQETQYF,TGTGCCACCAGCAGAGAAGGACAATTCCAAGAGACCCAGTACTTC
TRBJ2-7,TRBV28,14,few,-,CASPPAGGIDEQYF,TGTGCCAGCCCGCCTGCCGGAGGGATCGACGAGCAGTACTTC
TRBJ2-1,TRBV6-5,15,few,TRBD1,CASSRTGTSYNEQFF,TGTGCCAGCAGCCGGACAGGGACCTCCTACAATGAGCAGTTCTTC
TRBJ2-1,TRBV11-2,19,-,TRBD2,CASSLPSGGTSRPGGEQFF,TGTGCCAGCAGCTTACCCTCCGGGGGAACTAGCCGCCCCGGGGGGGAGCAGTTCTTC
TRBJ1-4,TRBV4-2,15,-,-,CASSQDRVAGVKLFF,TGTGCCAGCAGCCAAGACAGGGTTGCCGGTGTAAAACTGTTTTTT
TRBJ1-1,TRBV18,16,-,TRBD1,CASSPQGTVGFTEAFF,TGTGCCAGCTCACCCCAAGGGACAGTCGGATTCACTGAAGCTTTCTTT
TRBJ1-5,TRBV30,14,-,-,CAWSGGSSNQPQHF,TGTGCCTGGAGTGGAGGGAGTAGCAATCAGCCCCAGCATTTT
TRBJ2-1,TRBV5-1,17,-,TRBD2,CASSLGLSGRADNEQFF,TGCGCCAGCAGCTTGGGTCTAAGCGGGAGGGCCGACAATGAGCAGTTCTTC
TRBJ2-7,TRBV5-1,16,-,TRBD1,CASRSRDRGPRDEQYF,TGCGCCAGCAGAAGCCGGGACAGGGGGCCTCGGGACGAGCAGTACTTC
TRBJ2-5,TRBV5-1,16,-,-,CASSLGPSGDQETQYF,TGCGCCAGCAGCTTGGGGCCTTCGGGGGATCAAGAGACCCAGTACTTC
TRBJ1-5,TRBV27,15,few,TRBD1,CASRPLDREGQPQHF,TGTGCCAGCAGACCCCTGGACAGGGAAGGTCAGCCCCAGCATTTT
TRBJ1-5,TRBV28,14,-,TRBD1,CASRQGGENQPQHF,TGTGCCAGTCGACAGGGGGGCGAAAATCAGCCCCAGCATTTT
TRBJ1-3,TRBV29-1,15,-,TRBD1,CSAGDRGLNGNTIYF,TGCAGCGCCGGAGACAGGGGATTAAACGGAAACACCATATATTTT
TRBJ2-4,TRBV5-1,13,-,TRBD1,CASSTGDRSVQYF,TGCGCCAGCAGCACAGGGGACAGATCGGTTCAGTACTTC
TRBJ2-1,TRBV4-1,17,-,-,CASSQVIHRVLGNEQFF,TGCGCCAGCAGCCAAGTAATACACAGGGTCTTGGGCAATGAGCAGTTCTTC
TRBJ2-5,TRBV18,16,-,TRBD2,CASSPQGLAGEETQYF,TGTGCCAGCTCACCCCAGGGACTAGCGGGAGAAGAGACCCAGTACTTC
TRBJ1-3,TRBV23-1,14,-,-,CASSQSVGRNTIYF,TGCGCCAGCAGTCAATCGGTCGGGAGAAACACCATATATTTT
TRBJ2-7,TRBV5-4,15,-,TRBD1,CASSRPGQGVYEQYF,TGTGCCAGCAGCCGCCCGGGACAGGGGGTTTACGAGCAGTACTTC
TRBJ1-5,TRBV19,13,-,TRBD1,CASTTGGNQPQHF,TGTGCCAGTACGACAGGGGGCAATCAGCCCCAGCATTTT
TRBJ2-7,TRBV6-6,14,-,TRBD2,CASSVLAGGYEQYF,TGTGCCAGCAGCGTTCTAGCGGGAGGCTACGAGCAGTACTTC
TRBJ2-1,TRBV7-7,18,-,-,CASSLVPAAGLVSHEQFF,TGTGCCAGCAGCTTAGTCCCCGCGGCAGGGCTGGTCTCCCATGAGCAGTTCTTC
TRBJ2-5,TRBV5-1,16,-,TRBD2,CASSLASGGSGGTQYF,TGCGCCAGCAGCTTGGCGTCGGGCGGGAGCGGTGGGACCCAGTACTTC
TRBJ2-6,TRBV5-1,15,few,-,CASSSGQSGANVLTF,TGCGCCAGCAGCTCCGGACAGTCTGGGGCCAACGTCCTGACTTTC
TRBJ2-5,TRBV4-1,14,-,-,CASSQVRTEETQYF,TGCGCCAGCAGCCAAGTGCGGACAGAAGAGACCCAGTACTTC
TRBJ2-5,TRBV6-5,14,-,-,CASSRRGGSETQYF,TGTGCCAGCAGTCGCAGGGGAGGATCGGAGACCCAGTACTTC
TRBJ2-2,TRBV19,17,-,TRBD2,CASSIWASGTNTGELFF,TGTGCCAGTAGTATATGGGCTAGCGGGACGAACACCGGGGAGCTGTTTTTT
TRBJ2-7,TRBV11-2,13,-,-,CASSLDRSPEQYF,TGTGCCAGCAGCTTAGATCGGTCTCCCGAGCAGTACTTC